The 27 T cell receptor beta chains given below trace back to one sample, sequenced in a study of blood T cell repertoires in COVID-19. The method was immunoSEQ multiplex PCR; TCRdb's version includes in-frame clones alone and lacks a portion of them. The sample shows 150,000 or so clones, over 70% of them seen only once. The sequenced sample was PBMCs or T cells enriched from blood (not recorded which). These receptors originate from a woman aged 55-75 years who had recovered from COVID-19.

The CDR3 spells CASSFGLNNEKLFF. The CDR3 DNA sequence: TGTGCCAGCAGCTTTGGACTGAACAATGAAAAACTGTTTTTT. This sequence joins TRBV5-5 and TRBJ1-4; D is unresolved. Trimming took 2 bases from V and 5 from J, leaving 10 bases between them. The CDR3 loop spans 14 amino acids. Germline values: CDR1 SGHKS, CDR2 YYEKEE (reference sequence).

Concerning this clone itself: The same CDR3 is also encoded by other DNA sequences in this sample. This chain connects TRBV2 to TRBJ2-3, with 7 bases matching TRBD2. CDR1 SNHLY and CDR2 FYNNEI come from the germline V gene. The CDR3 has 15 residues. Trimming at V came to 4 bases and at J to 0 bases, leaving 4 bases not matched to a gene. This CDR3 is CASSGGAGSTDTQYF. The CDR3 nucleotides are TGTGCCAGCAGTGGGGGAGCGGGGAGCACAGATACGCAGTATTTT.

Here the CDR3 reads CASSKGLAGEKETQYF. As DNA, the CDR3 is TGTGCCAGCAGCAAGGGACTAGCGGGGGAGAAAGAGACCCAGTACTTC. The chain combines TRBV5-4 with TRBJ2-5; 14 bases match TRBD2. This CDR3 is built from 16 residues. Germline V gives CDR1 SGHNT, CDR2 YYREEE (reference sequence). Trimming took 4 bases from V and 3 from J; bases not matched to a gene: 5.

The genes are TRBV9 and TRBJ2-7, with TRBD2 identical over 14 bases. Trimming took 3 bases from V and 3 from J; bases not matched to a gene: 2. Per germline, CDR1 SGDLS and CDR2 YYNGEE. The CDR3 runs 15 residues. The CDR3 region is CASSAGTSGGYEQYF. The CDR3 DNA sequence: TGTGCCAGCAGCGCCGGGACTAGCGGGGGCTACGAGCAGTACTTC.

This clone was counted many times. V usage is TRBV6-6 and J usage is TRBJ2-2; 8 bases line up with TRBD1. This CDR3 contains 14 residues. Germline CDR1 is MNHNY and CDR2 is SVGAGI (reference sequence). Trimming cost V 7 bases and J 1 base; bases outside gene matches: 2. The CDR3 DNA reads as TGTGCCAGCATTGACAGGGGGAACACCGGGGAGCTGTTTTTT. Amino acids: CASIDRGNTGELFF.

The chain uses TRBV11-2 and TRBJ1-2, with a weak D call TRBD1 (5 bases). The V end lost 3 bases, the J end lost 6 bases, and 14 bases lay between the germline ends. Germline-derived CDR1 and CDR2 are SGHAT and FQNNGV. The CDR3 length is 14 residues. In nucleotides, the CDR3 is TGTGCCAGCAGCTTCTTAACAGGACCTGATGGCTACACCTTC. Translation gives CASSFLTGPDGYTF.

This clone came up once. The chain has TRBV5-1 and TRBJ1-5; a possible D gene is TRBD1 (6 bases). The CDR3 consists of 17 residues. The germline gives CDR1 SGHRS, CDR2 YFSETQ. V lost 4 bases and J 1 base, leaving 18 bases between the germline ends. The CDR3 DNA reads TGCGCCAGCAGCACACACAGGGCGAAGGGGAGCAATCAGCCCCAGCATTTT. It codes for CASSTHRAKGSNQPQHF.

V is TRBV5-1 and J is TRBJ2-1; D is unresolved. CDR1 is SGHRS and CDR2 is YFSETQ in the germline V gene. The CDR3 is made up of 14 amino acids. V was cut by 0 bases and J by 4 bases, with 8 bases left in between. Here the CDR3 DNA reads TGCGCCAGCAGCTTGGACCCAGCGTACAATGAGCAGTTCTTC. Translated, it gives CASSLDPAYNEQFF.

This clone has a handful of counts. The J gene is TRBJ2-1, the V gene TRBV6-5, with D maybe TRBD1 (6 bases). Germline loops: CDR1 MNHEY, CDR2 SVGAGI. There are 13 residues in the CDR3. Trimming pared 2 bases from V and 8 bases from J, leaving 10 bases between. The CDR3 region has the DNA TGTGCCAGCAGTTACGGGGGCCAGGATGAGCAGTTCTTC. Protein product: CASSYGGQDEQFF.

The rearrangement links TRBV2 to TRBJ1-3; TRBD1 matches 9 bases. CDR1 and CDR2 (germline): SNHLY, FYNNEI. CDR3 size: 13 residues. The V segment lost 6 bases and the J segment 7 bases; nucleotides outside the gene matches: 4. This CDR3 is CASRGQGTNTIYF. The CDR3 nucleotides are TGTGCCAGCAGGGGACAGGGTACGAACACCATATATTTT.

This clone was counted many times. The V call is TRBV3-1 (or the pseudogene TRBV3-2), the J call TRBJ1-2, with D unclear. The CDR3 spans 13 residues. In germline, CDR1 is LGHDT, CDR2 YNNKEL (reference sequence). V shed 1 base and J shed 2 bases, with 5 bases lying between them. In nucleotides, the CDR3 is TGTGCCAGCAGCCAAGGACTGAACTATGGCTACACCTTC. This gives the protein CASSQGLNYGYTF.

The chain uses TRBV5-6 and TRBJ1-1; 9 bases match TRBD1. The CDR3 is 12 residues long. J lost 4 bases, V lost 10 bases, and 5 bases had no gene match. Germline lookup yields CDR1 SGHDT and CDR2 YYEEEE. DNA of the CDR3: TGTGCCGGAGGACAGGGGAGCACTGAAGCTTTCTTT. It translates to CAGGQGSTEAFF. Looking up the rest from reference TRBV5-6 and TRBJ1-1 gives the full variable domain: DAGVTQSPTHLIKTRGQQVTLRCSPKSGHDTVSWYQQALGQGPQFIFQYYEEEERQRGNFPDRFSGHQFPNYSSELNVNALLLGDSALYLCAGGQGSTEAFFGQGTRLTVV.

About this clone: The sample holds other DNA sequences that translate to the same CDR3. The chain employs TRBV7-2 and TRBJ1-5; D may be TRBD1 (5 bases). Germline CDR1 reads SGHTA; CDR2 reads FQGNSA. Deletions cut 1 base from V and 4 bases from J, with 8 bases between. The CDR3 is 14 residues long. As DNA, the CDR3 is TGTGCCAGCAGCTTAGTCGGGGGGAATCAGCCCCAGCATTTT. Translated, it gives CASSLVGGNQPQHF.

This chain connects TRBV11-2 to TRBJ2-3, with 13 bases lining up with TRBD2. J lost 4 bases, V lost 5 bases, and 3 bases had no gene match. The CDR3 runs to 15 residues. CDR1 and CDR2 (germline): SGHAT, FQNNGV. The CDR3 loop is CASSPGTSGADTQYF. The CDR3 DNA is TGTGCCAGCAGCCCCGGGACTAGCGGGGCAGATACGCAGTATTTT. Supplemented by reference TRBV11-2 and TRBJ2-3, the full variable domain reads EAGVAQSPRYKIIEKRQSVAFWCNPISGHATLYWYQQILGQGPKLLIQFQNNGVVDDSQLPKDRFSAERLKGVDSTLKIQPAKLEDSAVYLCASSPGTSGADTQYFGPGTRLTVL.

V and J are TRBV5-6 and TRBJ1-2, with D uncertain. CDR1 and CDR2 from the germline V gene are SGHDT and YYEEEE. Trimming took 1 base from V and 6 from J, leaving 16 bases between them. This CDR3 has 15 amino acids. CDR3 sequence: CASSLKELGLDGYTF. The CDR3 DNA sequence: TGTGCCAGCAGCTTGAAAGAGTTGGGCCTGGATGGCTACACCTTC.

This chain joins TRBV4-2 and TRBJ2-3; no clear D. CDR3 length: 16 residues. The germline gives CDR1 LGHNA, CDR2 YNFKEQ. V lost 1 base to trimming and J lost 4 bases, with 15 bases between them. The CDR3 loop reads CASSQAPSTPSDTQYF. CDR3 coding DNA: TGTGCCAGCAGCCAAGCCCCTAGTACCCCATCAGATACGCAGTATTTT.

This clone has only a few counts. This chain uses TRBV5-1 with TRBJ2-5, with 9 bases matching TRBD1. V dropped 5 bases and J dropped 5; count of bases not matched to a gene: 7. Germline lookup yields CDR1 SGHRS and CDR2 YFSETQ. CDR3 length equals 14 residues. CDR3 sequence: CASRSTGGSETQYF. Written as DNA, the CDR3 is TGCGCCAGCAGGTCGACAGGGGGTTCGGAGACCCAGTACTTC.

The chain employs TRBV7-8 and TRBJ1-1; 8 positions agree with TRBD1. The CDR3 covers 15 residues. After removal of 5 bases from V and 5 bases from J, the junction contained 10 bases not matched to a gene. Germline loops: CDR1 SGHVS, CDR2 FQNEAQ. CDR3 in amino acids: CASSPQDRAETEAFF. CDR3 in DNA: TGTGCCAGCAGCCCCCAGGACAGGGCAGAAACTGAAGCTTTCTTT.

This chain uses TRBV2 with TRBJ1-1; 9 nucleotides line up with TRBD1. The CDR3 totals 15 residues. CDR1 and CDR2 (germline): SNHLY, FYNNEI. V gave up 3 bases and J gave up 0 bases; unmatched junction bases: 2. The CDR3 here is CASSEGQGLNTEAFF. Written as DNA, the CDR3 is TGTGCCAGCAGTGAGGGACAGGGCTTGAACACTGAAGCTTTCTTT.

This CDR3 reads CASSTTSGGSDTQYF. The CDR3 DNA reads TGTGCCAGCAGCACGACTAGCGGGGGTTCAGATACGCAGTATTTT. The chain recombines TRBV7-6 with TRBJ2-3; 12 nucleotides align to TRBD2. Germline V lookup: CDR1 SGHVS, CDR2 FNYEAQ. The CDR3 consists of 15 residues. Trimming took 5 bases from V and 4 from J; bases not matched to a gene: 4.

The chain is built from TRBV10-1 and TRBJ1-1; D gene uncertain. The CDR3 spans 13 residues. In germline, CDR1 is WNHNN, CDR2 SYGVQD (reference sequence). The ends were cut back, 3 bases at V and 3 bases at J, with 8 bases in the middle. The CDR3 bases are TGCGCCAGCAGTGAACAGTTAGACACTGAAGCTTTCTTT. Protein sequence: CASSEQLDTEAFF.

The chain uses TRBV5-4 and TRBJ1-2, with D perhaps TRBD1 (6 bases). The CDR3 has 14 residues. The V end was cut by 2 bases, the J end by 2 bases, with 10 bases between. CDR1 and CDR2 from the germline V gene are SGHNT and YYREEE (reference sequence). CDR3 DNA sequence: TGTGCCAGCAGCTTCCGGACAGTAAACTATGGCTACACCTTC. Amino acids: CASSFRTVNYGYTF.

The V call is TRBV19, the J call TRBJ1-5; 10 bases line up with TRBD1. The CDR3 totals 16 residues. V shed 5 bases and J 0 bases; nucleotides not matched to a gene: 4. Germline-derived CDR1 and CDR2 are LNHDA and SQIVND (reference sequence). Here the CDR3 reads CASSSGTGVSNQPQHF. CDR3 DNA: TGTGCCAGTAGTTCCGGGACAGGGGTTAGCAATCAGCCCCAGCATTTT. The full variable domain, rest sourced from reference TRBV19 and TRBJ1-5, is DGGITQSPKYLFRKEGQNVTLSCEQNLNHDAMYWYRQDPGQGLRLIYYSQIVNDFQKGDIAEGYSVSREKKESFPLTVTSAQKNPTAFYLCASSSGTGVSNQPQHFGDGTRLSIL.

The J gene is TRBJ1-1, the V gene TRBV12-3 or TRBV12-4; possibly TRBD1 for D (5 bases). Trimming removed 6 bases from V and 1 base from J, with 9 bases in between. The length of the CDR3 is 13 residues. The CDR3 bases are TGTGCCAGCAGGGCTGACAGGAACACTGAAGCTTTCTTT. Its protein product is CASRADRNTEAFF.

This clone was seen more than once but under ten times. CDR3 sequence reads: CASSPNGDIHYGYTF. CDR3 coding DNA: TGTGCCAGCTCACCCAATGGGGACATACACTATGGCTACACCTTC. This chain links TRBV18 with TRBJ1-2; D is perhaps TRBD1 (6 bases). The CDR3 sequence is 15 residues long. Germline V gene data show CDR1 as KGHSH and CDR2 as LQKENI. Trimming cost V 3 bases and J 3 bases, with 14 bases left between them.

This rearrangement joins TRBV27 to TRBJ1-2, with 9 bases matching TRBD1. The CDR3 totals 14 residues. V shed 6 bases, J shed 10 bases, and the junction held 12 bases outside the gene matches. Germline lookup yields CDR1 MNHEY and CDR2 SMNVEV (reference sequence). For the CDR3, the DNA is TGTGCCAGCAGCCCCTCCGGGACAGGGTCCTTCTACACCTTC. It codes for CASSPSGTGSFYTF.

The chain carries TRBV19 and TRBJ1-5; the D gene is possibly TRBD1 (5 bases). V was cut by 5 bases and J by 4 bases, with 12 bases left in between. CDR3 size: 14 residues. The V gene's germline CDR1 is LNHDA and CDR2 SQIVND (reference sequence). The CDR3 here is CASSATGGNQPQHF. The CDR3 DNA is TGTGCCAGTAGTGCCACGGGGGGAAATCAGCCCCAGCATTTT.